One sample yielded the 28 T cell receptor beta chains listed below, sequenced in a study of cytomegalovirus exposure and HLA in healthy donors. The PCR had 60 Vbeta and 13 Jbeta primers. Here immunoSEQ multiplex PCR was the method, and the copy in TCRdb shows in-frame clones only, minus some. This listing includes about 67,000 clones. The sequenced material came from PBMCs. All receptors derive from a woman in her twenties or thirties in good health and CMV-seronegative.

This chain links TRBV13 with TRBJ2-7; D possibly corresponds to TRBD2 (6 bases). CDR3 length equals 15 residues. The V and J ends lost 3 bases and 0 bases respectively, with 12 bases between them. CDR1 PRHDT and CDR2 FYEKMQ come from the germline V gene (reference sequence). The CDR3 loop reads CASSFRGRSSYEQYF. CDR3 DNA: TGTGCCAGCAGCTTCCGAGGGAGGAGCTCCTACGAGCAGTACTTC.

This chain connects TRBV30 to TRBJ1-2; TRBD1 agrees at 8 bases. Germline CDR1 reads GTSNPN; CDR2 reads SVGIG (reference sequence). The CDR3 is 12 residues long. V trimming: 6 bases; J trimming: 4 bases; junction bases outside the gene matches: 4. The CDR3 sequence: CACPTGVYGYTF. The CDR3 DNA reads TGTGCCTGCCCGACAGGGGTCTATGGCTACACCTTC.

V gene TRBV18 combines with J gene TRBJ2-5, with 9 bases matching TRBD1. This CDR3 comprises 15 residues. V gave up 4 bases and J gave up 5 bases; unmatched junction bases: 8. CDR1 and CDR2 from the germline V gene are KGHSH and LQKENI. This chain's CDR3 is CASSLWTGAAETQYF. Here the CDR3 DNA reads TGTGCCAGCTCACTATGGACAGGGGCGGCGGAGACCCAGTACTTC.

The genes are TRBV4-2 and TRBJ1-5; D is possibly TRBD1 (6 bases). V was trimmed by 0 bases and J by 5 bases, leaving 17 bases between them. Germline V gene sequence: CDR1 LGHNA, CDR2 YNFKEQ. The CDR3 contains 17 residues. The CDR3 reads CASSQDGRGGGYQPQHF. The CDR3 region has the DNA TGTGCCAGCAGCCAAGATGGCAGGGGTGGGGGTTATCAGCCCCAGCATTTT.

The rearrangement joins TRBV6-4 to TRBJ1-2; D unclear. This CDR3 region has 13 residues. Trimming left V 5 bases short and J 7 bases short, with 14 bases between. The germline CDR1 and CDR2 sequences are MRHNA and SNTAGT. The CDR3 bases are TGTGCCAGCAGTCAATCACTAGGGAGTGGCTACACCTTC. It yields the protein CASSQSLGSGYTF.

The chain couples TRBV5-6 to TRBJ2-2; maybe TRBD2 (6 bases). V was pared by 4 bases and J by 2 bases, with 15 bases between. From germline, CDR1 is SGHDT and CDR2 YYEEEE. The CDR3 sequence is 16 residues long. For the CDR3, the DNA is TGTGCCAGCAGCCGGGGACTTCAAACAAACACCGGGGAGCTGTTTTTT. Translating gives CASSRGLQTNTGELFF.

This chain joins TRBV6-5 and TRBJ2-7, with D uncertain. The CDR3 runs to 12 residues. Trimming removed 4 bases at V and 6 bases at J, with 10 bases between. Germline assignment: CDR1 MNHEY and CDR2 SVGAGI. The CDR3: CASSSTPVEQYF. CDR3 DNA: TGTGCCAGCAGTTCCACTCCGGTCGAGCAGTACTTC.

The V call is TRBV11-1, the J call TRBJ1-2; possibly TRBD1 for D (6 bases). The V end was cut by 2 bases, the J end by 4 bases, with 14 bases between. Germline CDR1 SGHAT, CDR2 FQDESV (reference sequence). The CDR3 extends over 15 amino acids. CDR3 DNA sequence: TGTGCCAGCAGCTTAAATAGCGGGGGCCTCTATGGCTACACCTTC. Its translation is CASSLNSGGLYGYTF. Based on the CDR3 plus reference TRBV11-1 and TRBJ1-2, the full variable domain is EAEVAQSPRYKITEKSQAVAFWCDPISGHATLYWYRQILGQGPELLVQFQDESVVDDSQLPKDRFSAERLKGVDSTLKIQPAELGDSAMYLCASSLNSGGLYGYTFGSGTRLTVV.

The chain carries TRBV25-1 and TRBJ1-4, with D possibly being TRBD1 (6 bases). The germline CDR1 and CDR2 sequences are MGHDK and SYGVNS. V gave up 3 bases and J gave up 10 bases, with 12 bases separating them. CDR3 length: 13 amino acids. This CDR3 reads CASSDRRGGKLFF. The CDR3 coding sequence is TGTGCCAGCAGTGACAGAAGGGGGGGAAAACTGTTTTTT.

The chain is built from TRBV19 and TRBJ1-5; perhaps TRBD1 as D (6 bases). The CDR3 totals 16 residues. Per germline, CDR1 LNHDA and CDR2 SQIVND (reference sequence). V shed 3 bases and J shed 0 bases, with 12 bases lying between them. CDR3 nucleotides: TGTGCCAGTAGTATGTGGGGGGGGCGTAGCAATCAGCCCCAGCATTTT. This translates into CASSMWGGRSNQPQHF. The variable domain in full, with the rest retrieved from reference TRBV19 and TRBJ1-5, is DGGITQSPKYLFRKEGQNVTLSCEQNLNHDAMYWYRQDPGQGLRLIYYSQIVNDFQKGDIAEGYSVSREKKESFPLTVTSAQKNPTAFYLCASSMWGGRSNQPQHFGDGTRLSIL.

V gene TRBV4-2 combines with J gene TRBJ2-3, with 9 bases identical to TRBD2. This CDR3 is 16 amino acids long. Germline CDR1 LGHNA, CDR2 YNFKEQ. The ends lost 3 bases at V and 6 bases at J; junction bases unmatched: 10. The CDR3 DNA is TGTGCCAGCAGCCACCCCGGCGGGGGGGCCGGCGATACGCAGTATTTT. This sequence encodes CASSHPGGGAGDTQYF.

This chain uses TRBV18 with TRBJ1-4; D not resolved. Germline values: CDR1 KGHSH, CDR2 LQKENI. There are 15 residues in the CDR3. V was cut by 2 bases and J by 5 bases, with 12 bases left in between. Written as DNA, the CDR3 is TGTGCCAGCTCACCAGGAAGAGGCGGGAATGAAAAACTGTTTTTT. This encodes CASSPGRGGNEKLFF.

V is TRBV27 and J is TRBJ2-7, with 10 bases matching TRBD1. The germline V gene has CDR1 MNHEY and CDR2 SMNVEV (reference sequence). This CDR3 comprises 12 residues. V dropped 6 bases and J dropped 10; count of bases not matched to a gene: 6. The CDR3 DNA is TGTGCCAGCAGCTTGACAGGGGGCGGACAGTACTTC. Residues: CASSLTGGGQYF.

Worth noting for this clone: One junction end disagrees with the germline gene, perhaps due to a read error. V is TRBV30 and J is TRBJ1-1; unclear D gene. Germline V gene lookup returns CDR1 GTSNPN and CDR2 SVGIG (reference sequence). The CDR3 runs 15 residues. The CDR3 sequence is CAWSVGDWLNTEASF. Written as DNA, the CDR3 is TGTGCCTGGAGTGTTGGAGACTGGCTGAACACTGAAGCTTCCTTT.

The V call is TRBV5-1, the J call TRBJ2-7; no clear D. The CDR3 contains 16 residues. CDR1 and CDR2 from the germline V gene are SGHRS and YFSETQ. Between the trimmed V and J ends, which lost 7 bases and 2 bases, there was a span of 22 bases. CDR3 region: CASFESPAASAYEQYF. CDR3 sequence (DNA): TGCGCCAGCTTCGAGAGTCCGGCAGCGAGCGCCTACGAGCAGTACTTC.

The rearrangement uses TRBV12-5 and TRBJ2-7; D may be TRBD1 (6 bases). Per the germline V gene, CDR1 is LGHNT and CDR2 is FRNRAP. Trimming stripped 4 bases from V and 0 bases from J, with 7 bases between. The CDR3 covers 13 residues. The CDR3 sequence: CASGWDISYEQYF. As DNA, the CDR3 is TGTGCTAGTGGTTGGGACATCTCCTACGAGCAGTACTTC. Filled out from reference TRBV12-5 and TRBJ2-7, the complete variable domain reads DARVTQTPRHKVTEMGQEVTMRCQPILGHNTVFWYRQTMMQGLELLAYFRNRAPLDDSGMPKDRFSAEMPDATLATLKIQPSEPRDSAVYFCASGWDISYEQYFGPGTRLTVT.

Notes on this clone: A read error may produce the germline difference seen at one junction end. The CDR3 region is CASSLEKWRGDTIYF. The CDR3 nucleotides are TGTGCTAGCAGCTTAGAGAAGTGGCGGGGCGACACCATATATTTT. This sequence joins TRBV7-7 and TRBJ1-3; possibly TRBD1 for D (5 bases). CDR1 is SSHAT and CDR2 is FNYEAQ in the germline V gene (reference sequence). The CDR3 contains 15 residues.

The chain joins TRBV4-3 to TRBJ2-7; TRBD1 aligns across 7 bases. Germline CDR1 is LGHNA and CDR2 is YSLEER. Germline trimming cut 4 bases from V and 2 bases from J; bases unmatched to any gene: 8. This CDR3 is 15 amino acids long. The CDR3 here is CASSPAGTVAYEQYF. The CDR3 DNA reads as TGCGCCAGCAGCCCCGCAGGGACAGTCGCCTACGAGCAGTACTTC.

The gene calls are TRBV28 and TRBJ2-3; TRBD2 aligns across 8 bases. CDR1 and CDR2 (germline): MDHEN, SYDVKM. This CDR3 is 12 amino acids long. J gave up 6 bases and V 4 bases, and 0 bases lay outside the gene matches. The CDR3 coding sequence is TGTGCCAGCAGTTGGACTAGCGATACGCAGTATTTT. Its protein product is CASSWTSDTQYF.

The chain carries TRBV4-1 and TRBJ1-5; possible D gene TRBD1, 6 bases. Germline V CDR1 and CDR2: MGHRA, YSYEKL. The CDR3 extends over 15 amino acids. V shed 8 bases and J shed 7 bases, with 21 bases lying between them. CDR3 coding DNA: TGCGCCAGCGGCCGTACGGCAGGGGTCAGGCAGCCCCAGCATTTT. It encodes CASGRTAGVRQPQHF.

V usage is TRBV7-2 and J usage is TRBJ2-5; the D gene is possibly TRBD1 (5 bases). Germline V gene sequence: CDR1 SGHTA, CDR2 FQGNSA. The length of the CDR3 is 16 residues. V was shortened by 1 base and J by 5 bases, with 17 bases between the two germline ends. CDR3 nucleotide sequence: TGTGCCAGCAGCTTAGGGATGACGGGCGCAGGGGAGACCCAGTACTTC. The encoded protein is CASSLGMTGAGETQYF.

This sequence joins TRBV28 and TRBJ2-7; 15 nucleotides line up with TRBD2. The CDR3 consists of 17 residues. Trimming at V came to 7 bases and at J to 4 bases, leaving 11 bases not matched to a gene. Per the germline V gene, CDR1 is MDHEN and CDR2 is SYDVKM. Here the CDR3 reads CASTPPGLAGGRYEQYF. In DNA, the CDR3 is TGTGCCAGCACCCCTCCGGGACTAGCGGGGGGCCGGTACGAGCAGTACTTC.

This chain links TRBV28 with TRBJ2-1, with a possible D match to TRBD2 (6 bases). The germline V gene has CDR1 MDHEN and CDR2 SYDVKM. The CDR3 is made up of 14 amino acids. V was pared by 6 bases and J by 5 bases, with 14 bases between. In DNA form, the CDR3 reads TGTGCCAGCAGGGCGGGGACTGGGCACAATGAGCAGTTCTTC. As protein: CASRAGTGHNEQFF. The whole variable domain, remainder taken from reference TRBV28 and TRBJ2-1, is DVKVTQSSRYLVKRTGEKVFLECVQDMDHENMFWYRQDPGLGLRLIYFSYDVKMKEKGDIPEGYSVSREKKERFSLILESASTNQTSMYLCASRAGTGHNEQFFGPGTRLTVL.

The V call is TRBV2, the J call TRBJ2-7; 12 bases agree with TRBD2. Germline-derived CDR1 and CDR2 are SNHLY and FYNNEI. CDR3 size: 15 residues. The ends lost 8 bases at V and 4 bases at J; junction bases unmatched: 9. CDR3 amino acids: CASARLAGDRYEQYF. In DNA, the CDR3 is TGTGCCAGCGCCCGACTAGCGGGAGATAGGTACGAGCAGTACTTC.

The chain couples TRBV18 to TRBJ1-5; TRBD1 matches at 7 bases. Germline V gives CDR1 KGHSH, CDR2 LQKENI. V shed 2 bases and J 5 bases; nucleotides not matched to a gene: 6. The CDR3 has 15 residues. This chain's CDR3 is CASSPTRTGHQPQHF. The CDR3 DNA sequence: TGTGCCAGCTCACCAACAAGGACAGGCCATCAGCCCCAGCATTTT.

V and J are TRBV7-3 and TRBJ2-1, with a weak D call TRBD1 (6 bases). Trimming pared 1 base from V and 2 bases from J, leaving 12 bases between. CDR1 is SGHTA, CDR2 FQGTGA, per germline. The CDR3 has 16 amino acids. CDR3: CASSLNAQGTYNEQFF. CDR3 sequence (DNA): TGTGCCAGCAGCTTAAATGCGCAGGGGACCTACAATGAGCAGTTCTTC.

V is TRBV20-1 and J is TRBJ1-1; D unresolved. Germline CDR1 reads DFQATT; CDR2 reads SNEGSKA (reference sequence). CDR3 length equals 11 residues. V shed 6 bases and J shed 5 bases, with 10 bases lying between them. This chain's CDR3 is CSASRGTEAFF. The DNA of the CDR3 is TGCAGTGCCTCCCGAGGGACTGAAGCTTTCTTT.

This rearrangement joins TRBV30 to TRBJ1-1, with TRBD1 identical over 9 bases. The V segment lost 6 bases and the J segment 5 bases; nucleotides outside the gene matches: 4. This CDR3 has 12 residues. The V gene's germline CDR1 is GTSNPN and CDR2 SVGIG (reference sequence). The CDR3 region is CACDRGGTEAFF. The CDR3 DNA reads TGTGCCTGCGACAGGGGGGGTACTGAAGCTTTCTTT. The full variable domain, with the rest looked up from reference TRBV30 and TRBJ1-1, is SQTIHQWPATLVQPVGSPLSLECTVEGTSNPNLYWYRQAAGRGLQLLFYSVGIGQISSEVPQNLSASRPQDRQFILSSKKLLLSDSGFYLCACDRGGTEAFFGQGTRLTVV.